This T cell receptor beta chain stems from a study of blood T cell repertoires in COVID-19. Original processing methods: Nucleated cell counts were estimated from reference gene primer amplification. Sequencing was performed with immunoSEQ multiplex PCR; in TCRdb, only in-frame clones are kept and a portion is missing. For V, J and clone size, that table is used; D and trimming come from the DNA. Among just over 300,000 clones listed, around 90% were seen once. The CDR3 is 15 residues long. Trimming cost V 6 bases and J 7 bases, with 16 bases left between them. In germline, CDR1 is MDHEN, CDR2 SYDVKM. This clone was detected only a few times. Those who participated ranged in age from about 18 to 89 years and resided in 24 US areas. Donors were grouped by their self-reported clinical history.

The chain employs TRBV28 and TRBJ1-6, with D possibly matching TRBD1 (6 bases). This receptor was obtained from a woman aged 18 to 35 with acute COVID-19. The specimen was PBMCs or T cells enriched from blood (not recorded which). The CDR3 DNA reads TGTGCCAGCAGCGAGGACAGAACAATAAATTCACCCCTCCACTTT. This codes for CASSEDRTINSPLHF.